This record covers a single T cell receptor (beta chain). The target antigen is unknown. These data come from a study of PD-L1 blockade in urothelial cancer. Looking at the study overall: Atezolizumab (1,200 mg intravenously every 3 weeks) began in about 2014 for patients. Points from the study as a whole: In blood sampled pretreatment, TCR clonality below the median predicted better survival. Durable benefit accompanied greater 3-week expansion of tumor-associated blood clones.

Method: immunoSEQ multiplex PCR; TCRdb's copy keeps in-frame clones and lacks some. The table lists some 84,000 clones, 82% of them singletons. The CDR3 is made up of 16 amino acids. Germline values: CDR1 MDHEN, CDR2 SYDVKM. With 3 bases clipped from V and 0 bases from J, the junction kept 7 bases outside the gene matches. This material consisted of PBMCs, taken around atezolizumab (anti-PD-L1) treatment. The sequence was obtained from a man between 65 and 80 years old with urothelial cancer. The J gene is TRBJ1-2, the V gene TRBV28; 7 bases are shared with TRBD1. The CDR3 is CASSFGGTATNYGYTF. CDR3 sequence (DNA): TGTGCCAGCAGTTTTGGTGGGACAGCCACTAACTATGGCTACACCTTC.